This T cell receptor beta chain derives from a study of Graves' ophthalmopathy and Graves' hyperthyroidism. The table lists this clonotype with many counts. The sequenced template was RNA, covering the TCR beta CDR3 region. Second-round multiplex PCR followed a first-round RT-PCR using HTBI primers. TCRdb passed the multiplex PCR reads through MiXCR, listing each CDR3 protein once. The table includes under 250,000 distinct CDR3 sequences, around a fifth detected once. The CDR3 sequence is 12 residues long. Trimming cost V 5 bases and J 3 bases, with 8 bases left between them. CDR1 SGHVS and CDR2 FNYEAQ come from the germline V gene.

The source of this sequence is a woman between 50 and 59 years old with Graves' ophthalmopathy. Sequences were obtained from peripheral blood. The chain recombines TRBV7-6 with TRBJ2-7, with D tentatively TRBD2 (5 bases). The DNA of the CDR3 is TGTGCCAGCAGCCCCGCGGGCTACGAGCAGTACTTC. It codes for CASSPAGYEQYF.